This T cell receptor beta chain was retrieved from a study of T cell repertoires in cytomegalovirus infection. This clonotype was seen only a few times. Antigen unknown. CDR3 length: 15 residues. The V and J ends lost 1 base and 6 bases, in that order; junction bases with no gene match: 3. Germline CDR1 reads MNHEY; CDR2 reads SMNVEV (reference sequence). TCRdb analysed the reads with MiXCR anew, one entry per CDR3 protein. The profile shows some 110,000 distinct CDR3 sequences, over 9.5% of them singletons. Regarding the study as a whole: In two of eight donors, the top clonotype was HLA-C-restricted CMV-specific.

The material sequenced was PBMCs, sequenced either directly or after in vitro stimulation (not recorded which). This clonotype was sampled from a human donor in good health (CMV status not recorded). Some clones in this sample may be carry-over from other donors' samples. This chain connects TRBV27 to TRBJ2-2, with TRBD1 matching 9 bases. CDR3 DNA: TGTGCCAGCAGTTTATGGGACAGGGTCGCCGGGGAGCTGTTTTTT. This sequence encodes CASSLWDRVAGELFF.